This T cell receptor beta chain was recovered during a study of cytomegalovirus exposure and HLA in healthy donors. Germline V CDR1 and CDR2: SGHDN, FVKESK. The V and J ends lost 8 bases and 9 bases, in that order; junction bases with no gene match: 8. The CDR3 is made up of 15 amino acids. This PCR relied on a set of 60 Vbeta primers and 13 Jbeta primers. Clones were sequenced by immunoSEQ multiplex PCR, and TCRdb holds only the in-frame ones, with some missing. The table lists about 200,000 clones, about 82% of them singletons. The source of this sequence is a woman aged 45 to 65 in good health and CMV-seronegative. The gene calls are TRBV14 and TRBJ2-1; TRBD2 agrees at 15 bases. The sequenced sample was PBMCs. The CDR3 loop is CASGRGLAGGGEQFF. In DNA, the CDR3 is TGTGCCAGCGGCCGGGGACTAGCGGGAGGAGGTGAGCAGTTCTTC.